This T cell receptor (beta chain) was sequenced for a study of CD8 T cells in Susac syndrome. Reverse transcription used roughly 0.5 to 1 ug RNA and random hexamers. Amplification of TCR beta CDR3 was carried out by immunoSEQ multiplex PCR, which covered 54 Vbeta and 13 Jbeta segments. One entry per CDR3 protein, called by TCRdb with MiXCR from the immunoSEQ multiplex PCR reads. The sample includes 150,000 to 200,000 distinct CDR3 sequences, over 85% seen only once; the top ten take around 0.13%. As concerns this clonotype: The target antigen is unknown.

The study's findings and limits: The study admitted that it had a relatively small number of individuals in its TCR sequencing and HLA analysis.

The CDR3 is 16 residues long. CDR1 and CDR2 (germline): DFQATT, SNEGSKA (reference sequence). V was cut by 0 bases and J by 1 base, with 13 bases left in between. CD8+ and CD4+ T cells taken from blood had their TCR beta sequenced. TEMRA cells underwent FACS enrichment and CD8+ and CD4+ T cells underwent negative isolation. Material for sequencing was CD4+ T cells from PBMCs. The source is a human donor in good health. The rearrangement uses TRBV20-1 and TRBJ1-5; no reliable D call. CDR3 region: CSARDLGVTSNQPQHF. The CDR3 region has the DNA TGCAGTGCTAGAGATCTCGGGGTTACCAGCAATCAGCCCCAGCATTTT.